Listed here are 6 T cell receptor beta chains from one sample, sequenced in a study of T-cell reconstitution after alpha-beta-depleted transplantation in children. The authors prepared the TCRbeta library with unique molecular identifiers. TCRdb called the PCR reads again in MiXCR, with one record for every CDR3 protein. The sample lists over 200,000 distinct CDR3 sequences, 8% to 9.5% occurring once. Material: PBMCs from the stem cell graft donor, obtained from the stem cell graft. The receptor source for this set is a human donor who donated a stem cell graft to a child with acute lymphoblastic leukemia.

The CDR3 DNA reads TGCGCCAGCAGCCCAACAGGGGGTGAGGGCTACACCTTC. This gives the protein CASSPTGGEGYTF. The gene calls are TRBV5-1 and TRBJ1-2, with 8 bases aligning to TRBD1. The CDR3 loop spans 13 amino acids. CDR1 is SGHRS, CDR2 YFSETQ, per germline. Trimming took 4 bases from V and 8 from J; bases not matched to a gene: 7.

This clonotype was found a few times. This sequence joins TRBV4-2 and TRBJ2-2; tentative D call: TRBD2 (5 bases). CDR3 size: 15 residues. Trimming shortened V by 7 bases and J by 1 base, and 13 bases separated the two germline ends. From germline, CDR1 is LGHNA and CDR2 YNFKEQ. CDR3 coding DNA: TGTGCCAGCAACCTCGAGGCGGGGAACACCGGGGAGCTGTTTTTT. Residues: CASNLEAGNTGELFF.

There are a few counts of this clonotype. The genes are TRBV9 and TRBJ2-2; TRBD2 matches at 8 bases. CDR3 length equals 16 residues. V lost 0 bases to trimming and J lost 6 bases; unmatched junction nucleotides: 7. Germline values: CDR1 SGDLS, CDR2 YYNGEE. The CDR3 nucleotides are TGTGCCAGCAGCGTAGAGTTGAGCGGGGGTCCCGGGGAGCTGTTTTTT. It encodes CASSVELSGGPGELFF.

The table lists this clonotype with many counts. J is TRBJ2-3 and V is TRBV25-1; tentative D call: TRBD1 (7 bases). The length of the CDR3 is 13 residues. The V gene lost 10 bases and the J gene lost 13 bases, with 24 bases spanning the gap. CDR1 is MGHDK, CDR2 SYGVNS, per germline. The CDR3 spells CAIQSGQTGRKYF. The CDR3 DNA is TGTGCCATTCAAAGTGGACAGACAGGGAGGAAGTATTTT.

The rearrangement joins TRBV11-2 to TRBJ2-2, with TRBD1 matching over 8 bases. The CDR3 loop spans 14 amino acids. V shed 7 bases, J shed 1 base, and the junction held 2 bases outside the gene matches. Germline CDR1 and CDR2: SGHAT and FQNNGV. The CDR3 DNA reads as TGTGCCAGCACAGGGGGCGTGAACACCGGGGAGCTGTTTTTT. It encodes CASTGGVNTGELFF.

This sequence joins TRBV11-2 and TRBJ2-2; D might be TRBD2 (6 bases). Per germline, CDR1 SGHAT and CDR2 FQNNGV. The CDR3 length is 17 residues. The V and J ends lost 0 bases and 7 bases respectively, with 18 bases between them. CDR3 coding DNA: TGTGCCAGCAGCTTAGAGGGTTGGAGGGCCAGGGACGGGGAGCTGTTTTTT. Translating it yields CASSLEGWRARDGELFF.